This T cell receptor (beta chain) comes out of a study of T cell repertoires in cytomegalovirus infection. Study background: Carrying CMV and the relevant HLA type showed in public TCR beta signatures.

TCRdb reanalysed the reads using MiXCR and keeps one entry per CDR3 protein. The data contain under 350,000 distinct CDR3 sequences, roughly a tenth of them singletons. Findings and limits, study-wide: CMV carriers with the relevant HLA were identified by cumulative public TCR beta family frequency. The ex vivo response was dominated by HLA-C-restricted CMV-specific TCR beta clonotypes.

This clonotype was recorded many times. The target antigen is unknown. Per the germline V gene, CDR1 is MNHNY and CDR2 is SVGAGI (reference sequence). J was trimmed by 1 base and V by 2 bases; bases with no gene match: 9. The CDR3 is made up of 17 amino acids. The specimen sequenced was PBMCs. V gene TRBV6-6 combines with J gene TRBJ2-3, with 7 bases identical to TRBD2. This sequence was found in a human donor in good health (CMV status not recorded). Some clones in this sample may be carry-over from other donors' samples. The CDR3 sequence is CASSYLAAPSGTDTQYF. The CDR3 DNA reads TGTGCCAGCAGTTACCTAGCGGCGCCCTCTGGCACAGATACGCAGTATTTT.